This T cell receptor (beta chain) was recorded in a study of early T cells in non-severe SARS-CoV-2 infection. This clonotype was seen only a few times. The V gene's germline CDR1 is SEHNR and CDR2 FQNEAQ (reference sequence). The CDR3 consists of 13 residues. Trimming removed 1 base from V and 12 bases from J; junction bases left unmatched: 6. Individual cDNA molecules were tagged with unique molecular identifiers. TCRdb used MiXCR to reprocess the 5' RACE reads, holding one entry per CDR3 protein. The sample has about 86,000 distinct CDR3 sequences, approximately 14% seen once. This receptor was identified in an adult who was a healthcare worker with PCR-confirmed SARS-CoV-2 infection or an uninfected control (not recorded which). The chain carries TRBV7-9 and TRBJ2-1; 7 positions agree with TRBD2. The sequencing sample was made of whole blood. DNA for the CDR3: TGTGCCAGCAGCTTAGGGGGGAGGGGTTCGCAGTTCTTC. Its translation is CASSLGGRGSQFF.